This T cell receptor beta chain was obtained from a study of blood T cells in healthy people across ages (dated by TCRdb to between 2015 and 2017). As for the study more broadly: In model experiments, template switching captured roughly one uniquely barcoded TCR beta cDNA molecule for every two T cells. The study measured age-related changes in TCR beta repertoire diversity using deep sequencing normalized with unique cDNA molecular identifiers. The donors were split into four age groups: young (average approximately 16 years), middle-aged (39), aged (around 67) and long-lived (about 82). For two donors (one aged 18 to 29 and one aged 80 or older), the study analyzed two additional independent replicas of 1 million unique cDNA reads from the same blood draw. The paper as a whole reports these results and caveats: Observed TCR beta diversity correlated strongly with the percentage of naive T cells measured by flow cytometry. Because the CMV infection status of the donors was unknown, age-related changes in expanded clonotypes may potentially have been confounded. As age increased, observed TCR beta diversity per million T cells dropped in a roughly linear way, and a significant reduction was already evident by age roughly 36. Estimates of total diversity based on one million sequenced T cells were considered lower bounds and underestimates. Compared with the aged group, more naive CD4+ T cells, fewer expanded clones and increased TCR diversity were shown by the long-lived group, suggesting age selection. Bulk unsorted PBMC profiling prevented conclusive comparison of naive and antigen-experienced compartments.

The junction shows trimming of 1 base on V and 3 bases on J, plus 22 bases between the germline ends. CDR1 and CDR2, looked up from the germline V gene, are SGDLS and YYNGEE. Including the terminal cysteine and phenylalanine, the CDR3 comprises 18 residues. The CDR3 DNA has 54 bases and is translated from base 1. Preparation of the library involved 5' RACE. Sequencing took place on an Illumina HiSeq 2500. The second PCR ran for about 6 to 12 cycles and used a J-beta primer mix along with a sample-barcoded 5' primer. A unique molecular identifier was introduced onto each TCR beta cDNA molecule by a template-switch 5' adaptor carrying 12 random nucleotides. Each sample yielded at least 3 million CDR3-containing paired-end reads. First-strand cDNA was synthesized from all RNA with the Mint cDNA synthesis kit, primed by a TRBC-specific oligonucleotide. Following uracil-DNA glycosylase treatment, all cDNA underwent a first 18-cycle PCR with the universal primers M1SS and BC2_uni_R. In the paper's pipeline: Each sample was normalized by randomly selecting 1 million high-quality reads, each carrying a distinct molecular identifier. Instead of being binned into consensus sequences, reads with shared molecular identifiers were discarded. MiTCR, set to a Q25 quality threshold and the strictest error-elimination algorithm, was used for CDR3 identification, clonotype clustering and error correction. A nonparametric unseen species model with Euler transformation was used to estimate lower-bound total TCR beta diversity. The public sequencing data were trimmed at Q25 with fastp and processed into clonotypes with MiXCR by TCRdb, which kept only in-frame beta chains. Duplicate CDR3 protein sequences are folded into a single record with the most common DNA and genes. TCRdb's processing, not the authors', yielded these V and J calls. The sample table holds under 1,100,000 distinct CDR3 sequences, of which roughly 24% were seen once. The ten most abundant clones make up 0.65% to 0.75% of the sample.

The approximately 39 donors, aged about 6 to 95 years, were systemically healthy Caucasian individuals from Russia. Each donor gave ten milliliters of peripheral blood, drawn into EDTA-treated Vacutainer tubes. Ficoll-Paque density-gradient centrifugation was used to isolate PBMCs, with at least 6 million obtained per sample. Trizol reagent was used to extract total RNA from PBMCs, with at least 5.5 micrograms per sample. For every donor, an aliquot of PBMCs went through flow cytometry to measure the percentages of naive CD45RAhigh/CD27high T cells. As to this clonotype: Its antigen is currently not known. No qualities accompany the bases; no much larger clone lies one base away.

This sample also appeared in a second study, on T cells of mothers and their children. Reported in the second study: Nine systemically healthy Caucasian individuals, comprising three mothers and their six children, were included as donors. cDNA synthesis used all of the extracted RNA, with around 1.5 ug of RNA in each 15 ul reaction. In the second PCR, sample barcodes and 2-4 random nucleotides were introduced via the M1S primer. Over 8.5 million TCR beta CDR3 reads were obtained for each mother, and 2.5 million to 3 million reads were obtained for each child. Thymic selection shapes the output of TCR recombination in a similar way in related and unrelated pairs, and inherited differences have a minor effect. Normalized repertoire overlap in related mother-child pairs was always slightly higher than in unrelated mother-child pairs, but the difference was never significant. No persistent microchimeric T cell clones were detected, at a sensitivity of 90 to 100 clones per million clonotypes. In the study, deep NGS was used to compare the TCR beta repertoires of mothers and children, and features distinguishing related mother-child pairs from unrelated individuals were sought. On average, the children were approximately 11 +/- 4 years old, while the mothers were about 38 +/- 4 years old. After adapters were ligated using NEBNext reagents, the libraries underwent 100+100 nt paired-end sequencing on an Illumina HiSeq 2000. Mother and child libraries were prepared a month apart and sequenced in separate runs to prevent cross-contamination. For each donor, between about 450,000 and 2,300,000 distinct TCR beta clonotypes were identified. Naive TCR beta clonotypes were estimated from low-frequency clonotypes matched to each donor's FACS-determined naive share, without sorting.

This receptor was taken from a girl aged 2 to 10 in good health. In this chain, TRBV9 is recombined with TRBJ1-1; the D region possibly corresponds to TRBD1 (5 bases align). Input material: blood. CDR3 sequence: CASSVTDVWGVADTEAFF. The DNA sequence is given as TGTGCCAGCAGCGTAACCGATGTCTGGGGGGTGGCGGACACTGAAGCTTTCTTT.